The 24 T cell receptor beta chains in this list originate from one sample, sequenced in a study of blood T cell repertoires in COVID-19. Libraries were prepared by immunoSEQ multiplex PCR; TCRdb keeps only in-frame clonotypes and omits some of them. The top ten hold 2.5% of the sample, which has around 130,000 clones, 88% seen once. The sequenced sample was peripheral blood. The receptors originated from a human donor with COVID-19, enrolled during active disease. The donor label of this sample is uncertain.

This clone came up once. The chain employs TRBV11-3 and TRBJ1-1; 12 positions match TRBD1. V shed 5 bases, J shed 4 bases, and the junction held 5 bases outside the gene matches. The CDR3 contains 15 residues. From germline, CDR1 is SGHNT and CDR2 YENEEA. CDR3 sequence: CASSPGQGAPTEAFF. The CDR3 coding sequence is TGTGCCAGCAGCCCGGGACAGGGGGCGCCCACTGAAGCTTTCTTT.

The chain uses TRBV7-6 and TRBJ1-4; possible D gene TRBD1, 5 bases. Looked up from germline, CDR1 is SGHVS and CDR2 is FNYEAQ. The CDR3 has 16 amino acids. Trimming took 5 bases from V and 2 from J, leaving 15 bases between them. The CDR3 reads CASSGGGGTTNEKLFF. CDR3 bases: TGTGCCAGCAGCGGTGGGGGGGGAACCACTAATGAAAAACTGTTTTTT.

V gene TRBV4-1 combines with J gene TRBJ2-3; 11 nucleotides line up with TRBD2. Germline loops: CDR1 MGHRA, CDR2 YSYEKL. The CDR3 spans 16 residues. Trimming took 6 bases from V and 3 from J; bases not matched to a gene: 8. The CDR3 DNA reads TGCGCCAGCAGTCCTATAGCGGGGGGGTGGACAGATACGCAGTATTTT. Its protein product is CASSPIAGGWTDTQYF.

The CDR3 loop is CASRRTASGNTIYF. The CDR3, as DNA: TGTGCCAGCAGAAGGACAGCCTCTGGAAACACCATATATTTT. The chain combines TRBV6-5 with TRBJ1-3, with D maybe TRBD1 (6 bases). Trimming cost V 6 bases and J 0 bases, with 9 bases left between them. Germline assignment: CDR1 MNHEY and CDR2 SVGAGI. The CDR3 totals 14 residues.

The chain recombines TRBV7-2 with TRBJ2-5, with 15 bases identical to TRBD2. Unmatched junction bases numbered 3, after V lost 1 base and J lost 9 bases. Germline assignment: CDR1 SGHTA and CDR2 FQGNSA. The CDR3 runs to 15 residues. CDR3 residues: CASSLDGLAGGSQYF. CDR3 DNA sequence: TGTGCCAGCAGCTTAGACGGACTAGCGGGAGGGTCCCAGTACTTC.

In DNA form, the CDR3 reads TGCAGCGTTGAAGCAGTGAAAAGCTCCTACAATGAGCAGTTCTTC. Translating it yields CSVEAVKSSYNEQFF. The chain combines TRBV29-1 with TRBJ2-1, with D unclear. Germline-derived CDR1 and CDR2 are SQVTM and ANQGSEA. Trimming took 1 base from V and 0 from J, leaving 10 bases between them. The CDR3 length is 15 residues.

V usage is TRBV6-4 and J usage is TRBJ2-2, with 9 bases identical to TRBD2. The length of the CDR3 is 15 residues. V shed 0 bases and J 5 bases; nucleotides not matched to a gene: 1. Per the germline V gene, CDR1 is MRHNA and CDR2 is SNTAGT. CDR3 coding DNA: TGTGCCAGCAGTGACTCCAGCGGGGGGACCGGGGAGCTGTTTTTT. This codes for CASSDSSGGTGELFF.

V is TRBV5-1 and J is TRBJ1-2; no firm D call. V lost 4 bases to trimming and J lost 4 bases, with 11 bases between them. The CDR3 contains 13 residues. Germline V lookup: CDR1 SGHRS, CDR2 YFSETQ. CDR3 sequence: CASSLTSGYGYTF. The CDR3 DNA sequence: TGCGCCAGCAGCCTCACTTCGGGCTATGGCTACACCTTC. Full variable domain (remainder filled in from reference TRBV5-1 and TRBJ1-2): KAGVTQTPRYLIKTRGQQVTLSCSPISGHRSVSWYQQTPGQGLQFLFEYFSETQRNKGNFPGRFSGRQFSNSRSEMNVSTLELGDSALYLCASSLTSGYGYTFGSGTRLTVV.

The chain recombines TRBV19 with TRBJ2-5; possibly TRBD1 for D (5 bases). Between the trimmed V and J ends, which lost 7 bases and 4 bases, there was a span of 13 bases. The CDR3 contains 13 residues. CDR1 is LNHDA, CDR2 SQIVND, per germline (reference sequence). The CDR3 nucleotides read TGTGCCAGTACCACGACAGCAGGAGAGACCCAGTACTTC. Protein sequence: CASTTTAGETQYF.

The chain is built from TRBV5-1 and TRBJ1-2, with D uncertain. Germline values: CDR1 SGHRS, CDR2 YFSETQ. The length of the CDR3 is 13 residues. Trimming took off 4 bases at V and 3 bases at J, with 10 bases between the two ends. CDR3 protein: CASSVLADYGYTF. CDR3 DNA: TGCGCCAGCAGCGTGTTGGCGGACTATGGCTACACCTTC.

The chain carries TRBV4-1 and TRBJ1-4; 9 nucleotides line up with TRBD1. After removal of 2 bases from V and 5 bases from J, the junction contained 9 bases not matched to a gene. The CDR3 spans 17 residues. Germline V gives CDR1 MGHRA, CDR2 YSYEKL. CDR3 sequence reads: CASSQWGQGSENEKLFF. Written as DNA, the CDR3 is TGCGCCAGCAGCCAATGGGGACAGGGATCGGAAAATGAAAAACTGTTTTTT.

This sequence joins TRBV5-6 and TRBJ1-6; D perhaps matches TRBD1 (5 bases). The CDR3 runs to 12 residues. CDR1 is SGHDT, CDR2 YYEEEE, per germline. Deletions cut 2 bases from V and 13 bases from J, with 10 bases between. The CDR3 coding sequence is TGTGCCAGCAGCTTAGGAGCAGGGCCCCTCCACTTT. This sequence encodes CASSLGAGPLHF.

In this sample, this clone turned up once. The chain combines TRBV10-3 with TRBJ2-3; 8 nucleotides align to TRBD2. CDR1 ENHRY and CDR2 SYGVKD come from the germline V gene. Trimming took 0 bases from V and 1 from J; bases not matched to a gene: 3. This CDR3 has 16 residues. The CDR3 DNA reads TGTGCCATCAGTGAGTCGACGGGGGGGCGCACAGATACGCAGTATTTT. Protein product: CAISESTGGRTDTQYF.

V usage is TRBV7-8 and J usage is TRBJ2-3; D possibly corresponds to TRBD2 (6 bases). Trimming shortened V by 6 bases and J by 4 bases, and 8 bases separated the two germline ends. CDR1 and CDR2 from the germline V gene are SGHVS and FQNEAQ. The CDR3 extends over 12 amino acids. The CDR3 loop is CASSGDSDTQYF. The CDR3 DNA is TGTGCCAGCAGTGGGGACTCAGATACGCAGTATTTT.

This clone occurred a few times. The chain has TRBV10-3 and TRBJ1-1; the D gene is possibly TRBD1 (5 bases). Trimming shortened V by 4 bases and J by 5 bases, and 14 bases separated the two germline ends. The CDR3 runs 14 residues. CDR1 is ENHRY, CDR2 SYGVKD, per germline. For the CDR3, the DNA is TGTGCCATCAGTGTGCCCGGGGGTGATACTGAAGCTTTCTTT. Translation: CAISVPGGDTEAFF.

This clone occurred once. The chain is built from TRBV9 and TRBJ1-2; a possible D gene is TRBD1 (5 bases). From germline, CDR1 is SGDLS and CDR2 YYNGEE. Trimming left V 4 bases short and J 4 bases short, with 14 bases between. The CDR3 totals 14 residues. The CDR3 sequence: CASSLDTRSYGYTF. The DNA of the CDR3 is TGTGCCAGCAGCTTGGACACCCGCAGCTATGGCTACACCTTC.

J is TRBJ1-5 and V is TRBV15; D uncertain. Trimming removed 0 bases at V and 0 bases at J, with 12 bases between. Germline CDR1 and CDR2: LNHNV and YYDKDF (reference sequence). The CDR3 runs 17 residues. The CDR3 spells CATSRETAGNSNQPQHF. In DNA form, the CDR3 reads TGTGCCACCAGCAGAGAAACGGCAGGAAATAGCAATCAGCCCCAGCATTTT.

The rearrangement links TRBV6-5 to TRBJ1-1; a weak D match, TRBD1 (5 bases). In germline, CDR1 is MNHEY, CDR2 SVGAGI. The V and J ends lost 5 bases and 0 bases respectively, with 13 bases between them. The CDR3 has 15 amino acids. CDR3 nucleotides: TGTGCCAGCAGTAGGGGAGGCGGTGTGAACACTGAAGCTTTCTTT. It specifies CASSRGGGVNTEAFF.

The chain joins TRBV5-4 to TRBJ1-1, with D unresolved. This CDR3 has 13 amino acids. Looked up from germline, CDR1 is SGHNT and CDR2 is YYREEE (reference sequence). The germline V and J ends were trimmed by 4 bases and 1 base, with 8 bases remaining between them. The CDR3 bases are TGTGCCAGCAGCCTTCAGTCGAACACTGAAGCTTTCTTT. Amino acid sequence: CASSLQSNTEAFF.

This chain uses TRBV6-5 with TRBJ1-3; a weak D match, TRBD1 (6 bases). Per the germline V gene, CDR1 is MNHEY and CDR2 is SVGAGI. Trimming shortened V by 4 bases and J by 7 bases, and 17 bases separated the two germline ends. CDR3 length equals 15 residues. The CDR3 sequence is CASSLMLGARNTIYF. CDR3 nucleotide sequence: TGTGCCAGCAGTTTGATGTTGGGGGCTCGGAACACCATATATTTT.

Turning to this clone: Other DNA sequences in the same sample also yield this CDR3. This sequence joins TRBV18 and TRBJ2-7, with TRBD1 matching 8 bases. V lost 6 bases, J lost 3 bases, and 10 bases stayed unmatched. In germline, CDR1 is KGHSH, CDR2 LQKENI. The CDR3 has 15 amino acids. DNA for the CDR3: TGTGCCAGCTCCCTCTCCGGACAGGGCAGCTACGAGCAGTACTTC. Protein product: CASSLSGQGSYEQYF.

The J gene is TRBJ1-4, the V gene TRBV6-4, with TRBD1 as a possible D gene (6 bases). CDR1 is MRHNA, CDR2 SNTAGT, per germline. This CDR3 comprises 15 residues. The V end lost 4 bases, the J end lost 5 bases, and 14 bases lay between the germline ends. The CDR3 region has the DNA TGTGCCAGCAGTGTGATGGGGGCCAGAAATGAAAAACTGTTTTTT. It yields the protein CASSVMGARNEKLFF.

This chain links TRBV13 with TRBJ2-1, with D tentatively TRBD1 (6 bases). CDR1 PRHDT and CDR2 FYEKMQ come from the germline V gene (reference sequence). CDR3 length: 14 amino acids. Trimming pared 9 bases from V and 0 bases from J, leaving 12 bases between. The CDR3 region has the DNA TGTGCCAGGCAGCGGACAGCCTCCTACAATGAGCAGTTCTTC. Its protein is CARQRTASYNEQFF.

As for this clone: Other DNA sequences of this sample code for an identical CDR3. V gene TRBV2 combines with J gene TRBJ2-1; 10 nucleotides align to TRBD2. CDR1 SNHLY and CDR2 FYNNEI come from the germline V gene. The CDR3 totals 14 residues. The junction had 3 bases not matched to a gene; V was cut back by 6 bases and J by 4 bases. The CDR3 spells CASRAGGIYNEQFF. In nucleotides, the CDR3 is TGTGCCAGCAGAGCGGGGGGGATATACAATGAGCAGTTCTTC.